The entry below gives a single T cell receptor beta chain sequence along with its context. Cohort allocation depended upon clinical history that participants reported. This entry is derived from a study of blood T cell repertoires in COVID-19. The overall study: The United States, Italy and Spain provided the acute and convalescent COVID-19 samples. PBMCs, B-cell-depleted T cells, or T cells were the source of the cDNA or gDNA that made up the material.

In the authors' methods: Nucleated cell number was recorded as an estimate derived from reference gene primer amplification. The table came from immunoSEQ multiplex PCR; TCRdb's copy has only in-frame clones and leaves some out. Clone size and V and J calls were adopted from that table, with D and trimming inferred from the DNA. The data show 200,000 to 250,000 clones, with 70% to 90% seen just once and 3% to 4.5% held by the top ten. CDR1 LNHDA and CDR2 SQIVND come from the germline V gene (reference sequence). J was trimmed by 8 bases and V by 1 base; bases with no gene match: 7. This CDR3 spans 15 amino acids.

Sequenced material: PBMCs or T cells enriched from blood (not recorded which). The origin of this receptor is a woman aged 40 to 55 with acute COVID-19. This chain links TRBV19 with TRBJ2-1; TRBD2 agrees at 8 bases. The CDR3 spells CASSIAPGGAHEQFF. In nucleotides, the CDR3 is TGTGCCAGTAGTATAGCCCCCGGGGGGGCCCATGAGCAGTTCTTC.